This is a list of T cell receptor beta chains from one sample in a study of cytomegalovirus exposure and HLA in healthy donors. Here immunoSEQ multiplex PCR was the method, and the copy in TCRdb shows in-frame clones only, minus some. This table lists 70,000 to 85,000 clones. The sample was PBMCs. The source is a female donor in good health and CMV-seropositive. The CDR3 runs from the conserved cysteine through the conserved F or W. The D gene is left open where the match is weak.

TRBJ1-5	TRBV18	NA	TGTGCCAGCTCACCATGGCAGATCAATCAGCCCCAGCATTTT	CASSPWQINQPQHF
TRBJ2-2	TRBV29-1	NA	TGCAGCGTTGAACGATCCGCGACCGGGGAGCTGTTTTTT	CSVERSATGELFF
TRBJ2-4	TRBV4-3	TRBD2	TGCGCCAGCAGCCAAGATCCGGCGGGGGGGCTGTCGAGCATTCAGTACTTC	CASSQDPAGGLSSIQYF
TRBJ2-7	TRBV25-1	TRBD1	TGTGCCAGCAGTCCCCGACAGGGGGCTTCCTACGAGCAGTACTTC	CASSPRQGASYEQYF
TRBJ1-5	TRBV7-2	TRBD1	TGTGCCAGCAGCCCGCGAATAGTGACAGGGGGCAGGCAGCCCCAGCATTTT	CASSPRIVTGGRQPQHF
TRBJ2-1	TRBV7-2	NA	TGTGCCAGCAGCTTCGCGGGTAGGGTGTCCTACAATGAGCAGTTCTTC	CASSFAGRVSYNEQFF
TRBJ2-1	TRBV7-9	NA	TGTGCCAGCAGCTCGGGGGACGCGGGAACTTACAATGAGCAGTTCTTC	CASSSGDAGTYNEQFF
TRBJ1-6	TRBV2	NA	TGTGCCAGCAGTCTCAGGGGTCGGCAAAATTCACCCCTCCACTTT	CASSLRGRQNSPLHF
TRBJ1-5	TRBV18	NA	TGTGCCAGCTCACTCTCGACTGAACAGCCCCAGCATTTT	CASSLSTEQPQHF
TRBJ2-2	TRBV30	NA	TGTGCCTTGGACAAAAACACCGGGGAGCTGTTTTTT	CALDKNTGELFF
TRBJ2-3	TRBV9	TRBD1	TGTGCCAGCAGCGTAGAAATTCGGGCAGGGGGCTTGAATACGCAGTATTTT	CASSVEIRAGGLNTQYF
TRBJ1-2	TRBV9	TRBD1	TGTGCCAGCAGCGAGGGACAGTTCGTCAACTATGGCTACACCTTC	CASSEGQFVNYGYTF
TRBJ2-1	TRBV10-2	TRBD2	TGCGCCAGCAGGAGCGGGGGCCAGTCCTACAATGAGCAGTTCTTC	CASRSGGQSYNEQFF
TRBJ1-1	TRBV6-5	NA	TGTGCCAGCAGTTACGGCAGACTATACACTGAAGCTTTCTTT	CASSYGRLYTEAFF
TRBJ1-2	TRBV30	NA	TGTGCCTGGAGTACCCAAAGAGGGGGCTACACCTTC	CAWSTQRGGYTF
TRBJ1-4	TRBV7-9	TRBD1	TGTGCCAGCAGCTTAGCGGGACAGGGTAATGAAAAACTGTTTTTT	CASSLAGQGNEKLFF
TRBJ2-7	TRBV28	NA	TGTGCCAGCACTCAAGCGGAGCTCTCCTACGAGCAGTACTTC	CASTQAELSYEQYF
TRBJ1-2	TRBV28	TRBD1	TGTGCCAGCATCTGGGGACAGGGGCGAAACTATGGCTACACCTTC	CASIWGQGRNYGYTF
TRBJ1-1	TRBV25-1	TRBD1	TGTGCCAGCAGCGGTAATCCGGGACAGAAGAACACTGAAGCTTTCTTT	CASSGNPGQKNTEAFF
TRBJ2-7	TRBV7-2	NA	TGTGCCAGCAGCCACAACAGAGTAAGTTCCTACGAGCAGTACTTC	CASSHNRVSSYEQYF
TRBJ1-2	TRBV5-4	NA	TGTGCCAGCAGCTCAGGACAGAATTTAAACTATGGCTACACCTTC	CASSSGQNLNYGYTF
TRBJ1-5	TRBV28	NA	TGTGCCAGCAGTTTACCCGGAGATCAGCCCCAGCATTTT	CASSLPGDQPQHF
TRBJ1-5	TRBV7-2	NA	TGTGCCAGCAGCTTAATTCCCGGGTATAACAATCAGCCCCAGCATTTT	CASSLIPGYNNQPQHF
TRBJ1-5	TRBV28	TRBD1	TGTGCCAGCAGCTTCGGTAGGGGACAGGGTAGGGATCAGCCCCAGCATTTT	CASSFGRGQGRDQPQHF
TRBJ2-7	TRBV4-3	NA	TGCGCCAGCAGCCAAGGAGTCAGGGGATTTTCCTACGAGCAGTACTTC	CASSQGVRGFSYEQYF
TRBJ1-2	TRBV6-1	TRBD1	TGTGCCAGCACCAAAGGGGACAGGGGCAACTATGGCTACACCTTC	CASTKGDRGNYGYTF
TRBJ1-5	TRBV11-2	NA	TGTGCCAGCAGCTTAACGGACGGGGGCAATCAGCCCCAGCATTTT	CASSLTDGGNQPQHF
TRBJ2-7	TRBV28	NA	TGTGCCAGCAGTCCAACGAGCGGCCAGAGCTCCTACGAGCAGTACTTC	CASSPTSGQSSYEQYF
TRBJ1-1	TRBV5-1	TRBD1	TGCGCCAGCAGCTGGATGGACAGGGGCACTGAAGCTTTCTTT	CASSWMDRGTEAFF
TRBJ2-1	TRBV7-8	TRBD2	TGTGCCAGCAGCCCGACTACTAGCGGGAGAGTCCATGAGCAGTTCTTC	CASSPTTSGRVHEQFF
TRBJ2-7	TRBV7-2	TRBD1	TGTGCCAGCAGCACAGGGGGGTCCTACGAGCAGTACTTC	CASSTGGSYEQYF
TRBJ2-4	TRBV7-9	TRBD2	TGTGCCAGCAGATCGCCGGGACTACGAGCGCGGTGG	CASRSPGLRARW
TRBJ2-6	TRBV5-6	NA	TGTGCCAGCAGCTTGGACGGTTCTGGGGCCAACGTCCTGACTTTC	CASSLDGSGANVLTF